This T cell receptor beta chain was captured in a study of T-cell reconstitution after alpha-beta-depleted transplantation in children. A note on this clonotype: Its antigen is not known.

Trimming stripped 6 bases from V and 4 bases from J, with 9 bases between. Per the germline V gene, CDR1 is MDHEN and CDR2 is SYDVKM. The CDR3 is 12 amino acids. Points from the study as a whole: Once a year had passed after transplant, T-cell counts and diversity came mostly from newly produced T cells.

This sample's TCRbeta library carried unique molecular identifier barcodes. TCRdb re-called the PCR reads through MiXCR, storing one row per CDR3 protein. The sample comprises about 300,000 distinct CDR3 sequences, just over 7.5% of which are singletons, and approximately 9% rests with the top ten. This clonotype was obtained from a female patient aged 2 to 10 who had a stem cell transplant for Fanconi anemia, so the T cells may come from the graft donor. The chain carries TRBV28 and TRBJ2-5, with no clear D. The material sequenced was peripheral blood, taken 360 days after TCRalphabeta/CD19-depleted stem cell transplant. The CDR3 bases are TGTGCCAGCAGCCCGCCCGTAGAGACCCAGTACTTC. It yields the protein CASSPPVETQYF.